These T cell receptor beta chains were read from a single sample in a study of cytomegalovirus exposure and HLA in healthy donors. The table came from immunoSEQ multiplex PCR; TCRdb's copy has only in-frame clones and leaves some out. The table includes more than 95,000 clones, around 88% detected once. The sample comprised PBMCs. The receptors derive from a man younger than 35 in good health and CMV-seronegative. CDR3s include the opening cysteine and the closing phenylalanine or tryptophan. Fields, in order: D gene, J gene, V gene, CDR3 length, clone size, CDR3 DNA, CDR3 protein. A D gene is named only where the DNA matches it firmly. Clone size is shown for a subset of rows, as once, few, many or a class of expanded clone.

D: TRBD1; J: TRBJ2-7; V: TRBV30; length: 15; size: -; DNA: TGTGCCTGGAGTGGGGGAGGACAGGGCGCCTACGAGCAGTACTTC; CDR3: CAWSGGGQGAYEQYF
D: -; J: TRBJ2-5; V: TRBV5-1; length: 13; size: -; DNA: TGCGCCAGCAGCTTGGGCGGGGAAGAGACCCAGTACTTC; CDR3: CASSLGGEETQYF
D: -; J: TRBJ1-1; V: TRBV5-1; length: 14; size: -; DNA: TGCGCCAGCAGCTTTATACAACAGGGCACTGAAGCTTTCTTT; CDR3: CASSFIQQGTEAFF
D: TRBD2; J: TRBJ2-1; V: TRBV9; length: 15; size: -; DNA: TGTGCCAGCAGCGTAGTTAGCGGGGGGGCTGGTGAGCAGTTCTTC; CDR3: CASSVVSGGAGEQFF
D: -; J: TRBJ2-5; V: TRBV18; length: 15; size: -; DNA: TGTGCCAGCTCATCCCTCGGACTGAACCAAGAGACCCAGTACTTC; CDR3: CASSSLGLNQETQYF
D: -; J: TRBJ2-2; V: TRBV5-1; length: 14; size: once; DNA: TGCGCCAGCAGCTTGGAAGGGGGCACCGGGGAGCTGTTTTTT; CDR3: CASSLEGGTGELFF
D: -; J: TRBJ1-2; V: TRBV6-1; length: 12; size: -; DNA: TGTGCCAGCAGTGGGGAGGGCTATGGCTACACCTTC; CDR3: CASSGEGYGYTF
D: -; J: TRBJ1-3; V: TRBV10-3; length: 15; size: -; DNA: TGTGCCATCAGTGAGGGCAGAACCTCTGGAAACACCATATATTTT; CDR3: CAISEGRTSGNTIYF
D: TRBD2; J: TRBJ2-7; V: TRBV29-1; length: 14; size: -; DNA: TGCAGCGTTCGGAGGGGGACTAGCTCTTACGAGCAGTACTTC; CDR3: CSVRRGTSSYEQYF
D: -; J: TRBJ1-5; V: TRBV27; length: 14; size: -; DNA: TGTGCCAGCAGCTCCATCGCGGGGGATCAGCCCCAGCATTTT; CDR3: CASSSIAGDQPQHF
D: -; J: TRBJ2-5; V: TRBV7-2; length: 13; size: -; DNA: TGTGCCAGCAGCACCAGCGTACAAGAGACCCAGTACTTC; CDR3: CASSTSVQETQYF
D: TRBD2; J: TRBJ2-3; V: TRBV29-1; length: 14; size: -; DNA: TGCAGCGTTGACCTAAGCGGGAGTCAAGATACGCAGTATTTT; CDR3: CSVDLSGSQDTQYF
D: -; J: TRBJ2-6; V: TRBV28; length: 18; size: -; DNA: TGTGCCAGCAGTGGGCCGGGACTTTTTTTCTCTGGGGCCAACGTCCTGACTTTC; CDR3: CASSGPGLFFSGANVLTF
D: TRBD1; J: TRBJ1-2; V: TRBV27; length: 16; size: -; DNA: TGTGCCAGCAGTTTCGGGACAGGGGGGTCTAACTATGGCTACACCTTC; CDR3: CASSFGTGGSNYGYTF
D: TRBD2; J: TRBJ2-7; V: TRBV7-8; length: 16; size: -; DNA: TGTGCCAGCAGCCTGTCTGGTAGCGGGAGGGCCTACGAGCAGTACTTC; CDR3: CASSLSGSGRAYEQYF
D: -; J: TRBJ1-2; V: TRBV6-1; length: 14; size: -; DNA: TGTGCCAGCAGTGAAAAGGGGGTGGGCTATGGCTACACCTTC; CDR3: CASSEKGVGYGYTF
D: -; J: TRBJ2-4; V: TRBV2; length: 16; size: -; DNA: TGTGCCAGCAGTGAAGATCTAGTATCCGCCAAAAACATTCAGTACTTC; CDR3: CASSEDLVSAKNIQYF
D: -; J: TRBJ1-2; V: TRBV4-1; length: 16; size: -; DNA: TGCGCCAGCAGCCAAAACCCACAGGCGACTAACTATGGCTACACCTTC; CDR3: CASSQNPQATNYGYTF
D: -; J: TRBJ1-2; V: TRBV4-2; length: 17; size: -; DNA: TGTGCCAGCAGCCAAGATCCGAGAAGACAGACTAACTATGGCTACACCTTC; CDR3: CASSQDPRRQTNYGYTF
D: -; J: TRBJ2-1; V: TRBV4-2; length: 17; size: once; DNA: TGTGCCAGCAGCCCCAGGATGAGTTCTAGCGCGTTCAATGAGCAGTTCTTC; CDR3: CASSPRMSSSAFNEQFF
D: TRBD1; J: TRBJ2-2; V: TRBV30; length: 15; size: -; DNA: TGTGCCTGGAGTGTAAGTGACAGGGACGCCGGGGAGCTGTTTTTT; CDR3: CAWSVSDRDAGELFF
D: TRBD1; J: TRBJ2-3; V: TRBV25-1; length: 13; size: -; DNA: TGTGCCAGCAGTGGACAGGGGCGAGGTACGCAGTATTTT; CDR3: CASSGQGRGTQYF
D: -; J: TRBJ1-1; V: TRBV27; length: 13; size: -; DNA: TGTGCCAGCTGGAGGGGACGCAACACTGAAGCTTTCTTT; CDR3: CASWRGRNTEAFF
D: -; J: TRBJ1-1; V: TRBV6-6; length: 14; size: -; DNA: TGTGCCAGCAAAACCCTCGAGTCCGGAGTATGGGCTTTCTTT; CDR3: CASKTLESGVWAFF
D: -; J: TRBJ2-3; V: TRBV5-4; length: 16; size: -; DNA: TGTGCCAGCAGCCCAGACGGGGGGCCCCGCACAGATACGCAGTATTTT; CDR3: CASSPDGGPRTDTQYF
D: TRBD1; J: TRBJ1-1; V: TRBV4-3; length: 16; size: -; DNA: TGCGCCAGCAGCCAGACGGGACAGGGGTTCCGCACTGAAGCTTTCTTT; CDR3: CASSQTGQGFRTEAFF
D: TRBD1; J: TRBJ2-1; V: TRBV5-1; length: 16; size: -; DNA: TGCGCCAGCAGCTTCGGGACAGGGCGCTCCTACAATGAGCAGTTCTTC; CDR3: CASSFGTGRSYNEQFF
D: TRBD1; J: TRBJ2-1; V: TRBV27; length: 17; size: once; DNA: TGTGCCAGCAGTTTAGAAGTGGGACAGGGCTCCTACAATGAGCAGTTCTTC; CDR3: CASSLEVGQGSYNEQFF